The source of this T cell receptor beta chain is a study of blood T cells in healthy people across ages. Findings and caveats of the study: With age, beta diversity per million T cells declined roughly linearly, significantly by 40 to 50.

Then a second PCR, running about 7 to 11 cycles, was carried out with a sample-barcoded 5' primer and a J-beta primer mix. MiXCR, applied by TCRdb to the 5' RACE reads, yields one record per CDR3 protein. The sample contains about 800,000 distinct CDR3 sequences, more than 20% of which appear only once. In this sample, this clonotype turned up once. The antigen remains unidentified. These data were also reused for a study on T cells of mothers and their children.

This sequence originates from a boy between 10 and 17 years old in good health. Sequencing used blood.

This CDR3 is CASSLDLAGNNEQFF. CDR3 nucleotide sequence: TGTGCCAGCAGCTTGGATCTAGCGGGTAACAATGAGCAGTTCTTC. The chain combines TRBV5-6 with TRBJ2-1, with TRBD2 matching over 8 bases. CDR1 and CDR2 from the germline V gene are SGHDT and YYEEEE. The trim removed 0 bases at V and 5 bases at J, leaving 4 bases unmatched. The length of the CDR3 is 15 residues.